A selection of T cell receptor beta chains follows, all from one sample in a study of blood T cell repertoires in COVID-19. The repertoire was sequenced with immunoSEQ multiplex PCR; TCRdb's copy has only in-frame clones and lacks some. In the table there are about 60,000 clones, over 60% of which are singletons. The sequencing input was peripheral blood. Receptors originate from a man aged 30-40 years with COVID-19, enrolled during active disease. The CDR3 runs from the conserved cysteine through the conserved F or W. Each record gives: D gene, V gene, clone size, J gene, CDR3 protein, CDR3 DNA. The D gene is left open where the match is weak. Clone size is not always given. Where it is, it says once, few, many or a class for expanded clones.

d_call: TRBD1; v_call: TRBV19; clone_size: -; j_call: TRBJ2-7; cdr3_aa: CASSPTGDVYEQYF; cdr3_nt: TGTGCCAGTAGCCCGACAGGGGATGTCTACGAGCAGTACTTC
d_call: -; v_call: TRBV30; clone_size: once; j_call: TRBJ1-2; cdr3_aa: CAWRTGRDPTFYPANYGYTF; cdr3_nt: TGTGCCTGGAGGACCGGCCGGGATCCGACCTTTTATCCAGCTAACTATGGCTACACCTTC
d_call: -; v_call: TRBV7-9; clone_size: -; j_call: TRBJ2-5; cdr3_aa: CASSLARLAWETQYF; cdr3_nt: TGTGCCAGCAGCCTTGCCCGGCTAGCGTGGGAGACCCAGTACTTC
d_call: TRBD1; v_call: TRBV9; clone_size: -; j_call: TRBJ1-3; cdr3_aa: CASSGTGLSGNTIYF; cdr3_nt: TGTGCCAGCAGCGGGACAGGTTTATCTGGAAACACCATATATTTT
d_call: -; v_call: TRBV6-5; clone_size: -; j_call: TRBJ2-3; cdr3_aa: CASRDTDSTDTQYF; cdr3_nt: TGTGCCAGCAGGGACACTGATAGCACAGATACGCAGTATTTT
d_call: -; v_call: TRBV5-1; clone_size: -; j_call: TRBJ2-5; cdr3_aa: CASSADSSQETQYF; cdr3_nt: TGCGCCAGCAGCGCCGACTCTTCACAAGAGACCCAGTACTTC
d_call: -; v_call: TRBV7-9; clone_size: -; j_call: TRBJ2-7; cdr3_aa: CASSFKSSYEQYF; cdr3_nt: TGTGCCAGCAGCTTCAAGAGCTCCTACGAGCAGTACTTC
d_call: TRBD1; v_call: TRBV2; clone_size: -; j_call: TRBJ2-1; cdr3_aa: CASSDTGQAGEQFF; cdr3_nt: TGTGCCAGCAGTGATACCGGACAGGCCGGTGAGCAGTTCTTC
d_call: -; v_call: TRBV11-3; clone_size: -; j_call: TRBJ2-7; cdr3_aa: CASSLEDSSYEQYF; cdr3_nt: TGTGCCAGCAGCTTGGAGGACAGCTCCTACGAGCAGTACTTC
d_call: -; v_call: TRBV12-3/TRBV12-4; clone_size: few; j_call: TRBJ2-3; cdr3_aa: CASSFLPDTQYF; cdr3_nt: TGTGCCAGCAGTTTTCTCCCAGATACGCAGTATTTT
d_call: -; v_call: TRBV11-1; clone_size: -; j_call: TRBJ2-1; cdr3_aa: CASSLALDYYNEQFF; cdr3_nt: TGTGCCAGCAGCTTAGCATTGGACTACTACAATGAGCAGTTCTTC
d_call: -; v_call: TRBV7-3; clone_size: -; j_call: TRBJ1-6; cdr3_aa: CASSLQEDSPLHF; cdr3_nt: TGTGCCAGCAGCTTGCAGGAGGATTCACCCCTCCACTTT
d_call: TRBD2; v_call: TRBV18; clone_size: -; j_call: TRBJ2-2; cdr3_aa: CASSAGLAGDTGELFF; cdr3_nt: TGTGCCAGCTCAGCTGGACTAGCGGGAGATACCGGGGAGCTGTTTTTT
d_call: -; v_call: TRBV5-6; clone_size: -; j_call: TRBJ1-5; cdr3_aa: CASSLGAGTSNQPQHF; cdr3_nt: TGTGCCAGCAGCTTGGGGGCGGGAACCAGCAATCAGCCCCAGCATTTT
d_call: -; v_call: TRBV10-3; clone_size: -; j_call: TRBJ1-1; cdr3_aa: CAITTEKNTEAFF; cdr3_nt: TGTGCCATCACTACCGAGAAAAACACTGAAGCTTTCTTT
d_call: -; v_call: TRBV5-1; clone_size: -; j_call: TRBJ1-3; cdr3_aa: CASSLGTSSGNTIYF; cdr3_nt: TGCGCCAGCAGCTTGGGTACGAGCTCTGGAAACACCATATATTTT
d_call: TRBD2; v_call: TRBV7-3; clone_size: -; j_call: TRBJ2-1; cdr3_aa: CASSLDGTSGYNEQFF; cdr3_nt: TGTGCCAGCAGCTTGGACGGGACTAGCGGCTACAATGAGCAGTTCTTC
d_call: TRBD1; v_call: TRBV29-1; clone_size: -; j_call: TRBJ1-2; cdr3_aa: CSVEGEQGTNYGYTF; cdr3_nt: TGCAGCGTTGAAGGCGAACAGGGGACTAACTATGGCTACACCTTC
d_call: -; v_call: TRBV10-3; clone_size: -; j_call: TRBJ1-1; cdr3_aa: CAITPRENTEAFF; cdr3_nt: TGTGCCATCACTCCCAGGGAGAACACTGAAGCTTTCTTT
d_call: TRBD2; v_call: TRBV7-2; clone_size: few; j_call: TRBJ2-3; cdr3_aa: CASSLASGTDTQYF; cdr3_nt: TGTGCCAGCAGCCTGGCTAGCGGGACGGATACGCAGTATTTT
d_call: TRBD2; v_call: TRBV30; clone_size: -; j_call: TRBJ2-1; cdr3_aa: CAWRGLAGGYEQFF; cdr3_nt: TGTGCCTGGAGGGGACTAGCGGGGGGGTATGAGCAGTTCTTC
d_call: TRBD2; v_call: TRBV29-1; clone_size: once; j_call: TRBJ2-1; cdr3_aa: CSVEEPQAGTYNEQFF; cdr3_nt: TGCAGCGTTGAGGAGCCCCAAGCGGGAACCTACAATGAGCAGTTCTTC
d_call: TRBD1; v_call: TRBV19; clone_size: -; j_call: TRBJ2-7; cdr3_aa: CASSRRGGQGTYEQYF; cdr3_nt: TGTGCCAGTAGTCGCCGGGGGGGACAGGGGACCTACGAGCAGTACTTC
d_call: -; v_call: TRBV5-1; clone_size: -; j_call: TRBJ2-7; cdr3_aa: CASRSIHLAEQYF; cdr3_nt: TGCGCCAGCCGTTCCATACACCTCGCCGAGCAGTACTTC
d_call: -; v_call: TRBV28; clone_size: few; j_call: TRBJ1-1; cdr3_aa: CASSLSTGRAFF; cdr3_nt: TGTGCCAGCAGTTTATCTACGGGGAGAGCTTTCTTT
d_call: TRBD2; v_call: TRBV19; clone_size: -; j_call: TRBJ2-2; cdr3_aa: CASSALGGGPIGELFF; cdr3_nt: TGTGCCAGTAGTGCCCTTGGGGGAGGGCCGATCGGGGAGCTGTTTTTT
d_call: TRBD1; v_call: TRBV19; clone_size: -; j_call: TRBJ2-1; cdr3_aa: CASSVTGEIGYNEQFF; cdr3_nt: TGTGCCAGTAGTGTAACAGGGGAGATCGGCTACAATGAGCAGTTCTTC
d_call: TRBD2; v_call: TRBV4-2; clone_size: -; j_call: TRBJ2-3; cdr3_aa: CASSQGGLAGRIDTQYF; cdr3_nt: TGTGCCAGCAGCCAAGGGGGACTAGCGGGAAGAATAGATACGCAGTATTTT
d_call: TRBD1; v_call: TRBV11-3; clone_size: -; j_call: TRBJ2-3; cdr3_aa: CASSMRTGGTDTQYF; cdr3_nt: TGTGCCAGCAGCATGAGGACAGGGGGCACAGATACGCAGTATTTT
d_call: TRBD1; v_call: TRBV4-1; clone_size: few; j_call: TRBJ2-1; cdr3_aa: CASSQGTGGSDEQFF; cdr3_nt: TGCGCCAGCAGCCAAGGGACAGGGGGTAGCGATGAGCAGTTCTTC
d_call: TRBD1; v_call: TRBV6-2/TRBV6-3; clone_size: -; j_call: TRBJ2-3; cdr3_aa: CASSYVGQGADTQYF; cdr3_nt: TGTGCCAGCAGTTACGTGGGACAGGGGGCAGATACGCAGTATTTT
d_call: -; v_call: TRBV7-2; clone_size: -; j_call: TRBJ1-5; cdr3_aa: CASRYSNQPQHF; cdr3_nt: TGTGCCAGCAGATATAGCAATCAGCCCCAGCATTTT
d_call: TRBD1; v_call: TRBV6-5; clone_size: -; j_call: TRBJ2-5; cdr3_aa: CASSSWDRRETQYF; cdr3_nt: TGTGCCAGCAGTTCATGGGACAGGAGGGAGACCCAGTACTTC
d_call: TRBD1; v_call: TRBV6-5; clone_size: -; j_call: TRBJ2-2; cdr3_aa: CATRQGTLFF; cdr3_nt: TGTGCCACTCGACAGGGGACCCTGTTTTTT
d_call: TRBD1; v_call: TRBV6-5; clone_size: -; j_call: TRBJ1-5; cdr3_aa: CASSMGTASNQPQHF; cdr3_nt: TGTGCCAGCAGTATGGGGACAGCTAGCAATCAGCCCCAGCATTTT
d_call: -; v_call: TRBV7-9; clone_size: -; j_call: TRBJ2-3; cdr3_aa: CASRPPGETADTQYF; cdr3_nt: TGTGCCAGCAGGCCTCCAGGGGAAACAGCAGATACGCAGTATTTT
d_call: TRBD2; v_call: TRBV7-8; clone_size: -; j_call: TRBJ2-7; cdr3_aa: CASSLGGAGGFFPYEQYF; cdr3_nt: TGTGCCAGCAGCTTAGGGGGAGCGGGAGGATTCTTCCCCTACGAGCAGTACTTC
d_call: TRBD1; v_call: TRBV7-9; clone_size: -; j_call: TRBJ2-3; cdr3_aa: CASSLTGTGGRIDTQYF; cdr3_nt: TGTGCCAGCAGCCTAACCGGGACAGGGGGTAGGATAGATACGCAGTATTTT
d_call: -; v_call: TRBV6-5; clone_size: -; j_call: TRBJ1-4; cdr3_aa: CASSYSKLAANEKLFF; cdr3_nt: TGTGCCAGCAGTTACTCCAAACTGGCGGCTAATGAAAAACTGTTTTTT
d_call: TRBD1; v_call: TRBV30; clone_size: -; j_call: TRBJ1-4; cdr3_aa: CAWSPTGVNEKLFF; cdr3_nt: TGTGCCTGGAGTCCGACAGGGGTTAATGAAAAACTGTTTTTT
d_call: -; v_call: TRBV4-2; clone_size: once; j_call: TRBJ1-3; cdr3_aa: CASSQTGHGNTIYF; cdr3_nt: TGTGCCAGCAGCCAAACGGGACACGGAAACACCATATATTTT
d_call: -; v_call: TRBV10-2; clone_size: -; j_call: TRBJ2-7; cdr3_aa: CASSFRGDEQYF; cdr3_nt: TGCGCCAGCAGTTTCAGGGGTGACGAGCAGTACTTC
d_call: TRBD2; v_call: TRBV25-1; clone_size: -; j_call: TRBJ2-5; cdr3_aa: CASTPLGGMETQYF; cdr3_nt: TGTGCCAGCACCCCTTTGGGGGGGATGGAGACCCAGTACTTC
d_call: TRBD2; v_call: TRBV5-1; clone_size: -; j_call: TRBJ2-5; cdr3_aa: CASTKGAGPAETQYF; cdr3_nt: TGCGCCAGCACGAAAGGAGCGGGACCGGCTGAGACCCAGTACTTC
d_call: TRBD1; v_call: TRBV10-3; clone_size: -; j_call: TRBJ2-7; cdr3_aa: CAISGTTRDRAYEQYF; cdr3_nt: TGTGCCATCAGTGGGACGACCCGGGACAGGGCTTACGAGCAGTACTTC
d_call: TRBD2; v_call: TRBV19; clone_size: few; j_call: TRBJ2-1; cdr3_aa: CASSILGRLAGVRNEQFF; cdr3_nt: TGTGCCAGTAGTATTCTCGGACGACTAGCGGGAGTTCGCAATGAGCAGTTCTTC
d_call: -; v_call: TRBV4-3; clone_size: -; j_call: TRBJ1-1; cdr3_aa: CASSQDRLMNTEAFF; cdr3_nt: TGCGCCAGCAGCCAAGACAGGCTCATGAACACTGAAGCTTTCTTT
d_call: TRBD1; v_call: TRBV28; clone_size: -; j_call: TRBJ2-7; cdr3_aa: CASSLGGQSYEQYF; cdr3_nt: TGTGCCAGCAGTTTAGGGGGACAGAGTTACGAGCAGTACTTC
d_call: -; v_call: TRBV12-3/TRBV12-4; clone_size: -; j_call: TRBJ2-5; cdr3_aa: CASGYSVETQYF; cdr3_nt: TGTGCCAGCGGTTATTCAGTGGAGACCCAGTACTTC
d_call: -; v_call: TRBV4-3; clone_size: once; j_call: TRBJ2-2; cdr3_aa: CASSPGGHTTGELFF; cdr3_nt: TGCGCCAGCAGCCCCGGGGGGCATACCACCGGGGAGCTGTTTTTT
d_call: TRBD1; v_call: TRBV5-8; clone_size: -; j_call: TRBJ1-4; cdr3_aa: CASSLGQGFEKLFF; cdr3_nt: TGTGCCAGCAGCTTGGGACAGGGGTTTGAAAAACTGTTTTTT
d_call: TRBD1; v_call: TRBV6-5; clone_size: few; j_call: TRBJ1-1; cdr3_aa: CASTRMTGPSGGAFF; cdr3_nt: TGTGCCAGCACCAGGATGACAGGGCCGTCTGGAGGGGCTTTCTTT
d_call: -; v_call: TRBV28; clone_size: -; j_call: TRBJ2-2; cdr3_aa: CASKGGTNTGELFF; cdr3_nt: TGTGCCAGCAAGGGCGGGACGAACACCGGGGAGCTGTTTTTT
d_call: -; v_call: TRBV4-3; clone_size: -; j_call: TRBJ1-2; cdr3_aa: CASSPTLEALGYTF; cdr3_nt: TGCGCCAGCAGCCCGACATTAGAAGCCTTAGGCTACACCTTC
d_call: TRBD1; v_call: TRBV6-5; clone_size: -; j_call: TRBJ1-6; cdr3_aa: CASRRDSDYSPLHF; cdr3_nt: TGTGCCAGCAGACGGGACAGCGACTATTCACCCCTCCACTTT